In its sample, the clone carrying this TCR beta chain was seen a few times. Antigen: not known. Germline V lookup: CDR1 SEHNR, CDR2 FQNEAQ (reference sequence). The CDR3 runs to 15 residues. V lost 4 bases and J lost 3, with 14 bases in between. TCRdb re-called the 5' RACE reads through MiXCR, storing one row per CDR3 protein. Of fewer than 150,000 distinct CDR3 sequences in the sample, over 20% were seen once. These data are taken from a study of T-cell memory formation after mild COVID-19. Study as a whole: Each donor largely had its own TCR clusters.

Study findings and constraints: There was no confirmation that second-wave clones peaking on day 37 were SARS-CoV-2 specific.

The sequence derives from a man aged 18 to 30 who had mild COVID-19 (a few samples of this study predate the infection). Cell type and time point are not known. The chain is built from TRBV7-9 and TRBJ2-3; D is undetermined. The sequenced sample was PBMCs or a T cell subset sorted from them (not recorded which). CDR3 in amino acids: CASSSPIGSTDTQYF. In nucleotides, the CDR3 is TGTGCCAGCAGCTCCCCGATTGGCTCGACAGATACGCAGTATTTT.